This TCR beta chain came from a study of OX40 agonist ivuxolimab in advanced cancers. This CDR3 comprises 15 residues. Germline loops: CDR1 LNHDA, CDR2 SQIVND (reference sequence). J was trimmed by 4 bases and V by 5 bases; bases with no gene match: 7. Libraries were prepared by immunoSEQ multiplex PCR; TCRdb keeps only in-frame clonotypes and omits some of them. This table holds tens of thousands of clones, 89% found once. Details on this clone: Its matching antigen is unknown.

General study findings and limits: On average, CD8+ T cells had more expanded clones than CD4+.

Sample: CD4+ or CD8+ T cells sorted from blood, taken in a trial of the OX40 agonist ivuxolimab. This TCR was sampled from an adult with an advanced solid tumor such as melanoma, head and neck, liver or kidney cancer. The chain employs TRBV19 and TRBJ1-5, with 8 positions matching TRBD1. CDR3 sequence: CASSVDRERNQPQHF. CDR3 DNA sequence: TGTGCCAGTAGTGTGGACAGGGAACGAAATCAGCCCCAGCATTTT.